Below are 5 T cell receptor beta chains sequenced from a single sample in a study of blood T cell repertoires in COVID-19. The data were produced by immunoSEQ multiplex PCR, yet TCRdb's version contains in-frame clones alone and is incomplete. The table has about 300,000 clones, about four fifths seen once; the top ten hold over 8.5%. Source material: peripheral blood. These TCRs come from a woman aged 45-59 years who had recovered from COVID-19.

This chain connects TRBV28 to TRBJ1-6; 7 bases fit TRBD1. V was clipped by 7 bases and J by 10 bases; unmatched bases: 10. The CDR3 runs 14 residues. Germline values: CDR1 MDHEN, CDR2 SYDVKM. CDR3 sequence (DNA): TGTGCCAGCAACCACGACAGGGAACGATCACCCCTCCACTTT. Its translation is CASNHDRERSPLHF.

The V and J genes are TRBV29-1 and TRBJ1-3; D may be TRBD1 (6 bases). CDR3 length: 13 amino acids. V lost 4 bases and J lost 4, with 11 bases in between. Germline CDR1 SQVTM, CDR2 ANQGSEA. CDR3 nucleotide sequence: TGCAGCGTTGGGACAGCCGCCGGAAACACCATATATTTT. Protein: CSVGTAAGNTIYF.

The V gene is TRBV3-1 (or the pseudogene TRBV3-2), the J gene TRBJ2-7; 7 bases map to TRBD1. Trimming cost V 0 bases and J 0 bases; bases outside gene matches: 8. CDR1 is LGHDT and CDR2 is YNNKEL in the germline V gene (reference sequence). CDR3 size: 17 residues. For the CDR3, the DNA is TGTGCCAGCAGCCAAGATAGTGGACAGGTCGACTCCTACGAGCAGTACTTC. It yields the protein CASSQDSGQVDSYEQYF.

Written as DNA, the CDR3 is TGTGCCAGCAGTGAGCTGAGCCTCTACGAGCAGTACTTC. This gives the protein CASSELSLYEQYF. The chain joins TRBV6-1 to TRBJ2-7; no clear D gene. CDR3 size: 13 residues. The V gene's germline CDR1 is MNHNS and CDR2 SASEGT. Trimming shortened V by 3 bases and J by 3 bases, and 9 bases separated the two germline ends.

The rearrangement links TRBV5-4 to TRBJ1-1; a possible D gene is TRBD1 (6 bases). In germline, CDR1 is SGHNT, CDR2 YYREEE (reference sequence). V lost 3 bases to trimming and J lost 8 bases, with 23 bases between them. The CDR3 has 16 residues. The CDR3 loop is CASSSGGGGELTEAFF. CDR3 nucleotide sequence: TGTGCCAGCAGCTCGGGAGGGGGGGGCGAGCTGACGGAAGCTTTCTTT.